This TCR beta chain was recovered during a study of T cell responses to AZD1222 COVID-19 vaccine. Regarding the study as a whole: Possibly, clonal diversity was underestimated; donors were largely white British and included more females.

Concerning this clone itself: Its target is not known.

Germline V gene lookup returns CDR1 KGHDR and CDR2 SFDVKD. The CDR3 spans 13 residues. V dropped 5 bases and J dropped 4 bases, with 8 bases sitting between them. Only in-frame clones appear in the TCRdb table, and some are missing; sequencing was by immunoSEQ multiplex PCR. Altogether about 100,000 clones are present, 88% being singletons, with the ten largest covering under 2%. The sequenced sample was peripheral blood, obtained on day 0 of AZD1222 vaccination. This chain uses TRBV24-1 with TRBJ1-5, with D maybe TRBD1 (6 bases). This clonotype was sampled from an adult in good health. The CDR3 DNA sequence: TGTGCCACCAGTGGTCAGGGGAATCAGCCCCAGCATTTT. Its translation is CATSGQGNQPQHF.